What follows are 18 T cell receptor beta chains derived from one specimen sequenced in a study. Generated by immunoSEQ multiplex PCR, the TCRdb table keeps only in-frame clones and is missing some. Of 45,000 to 60,000 clones in the sample, more than 80% were seen once. Sequences were obtained from PBMCs. All receptors derive from a man in his forties with rheumatoid arthritis.

The chain employs TRBV5-4 and TRBJ2-2; D could derive from TRBD1 or TRBD2 (5 bases each). Germline V gene sequence: CDR1 SGHNT, CDR2 YYREEE (reference sequence). The CDR3 has 16 amino acids. Trimming pared 3 bases from V and 0 bases from J, leaving 12 bases between. The CDR3 DNA sequence: TGTGCCAGCAGCTGGATCGGGACCGCGAACACCGGGGAGCTGTTTTTT. This codes for CASSWIGTANTGELFF.

The V gene is TRBV27, the J gene TRBJ2-1, with unresolved D. Germline assignment: CDR1 MNHEY and CDR2 SMNVEV (reference sequence). The CDR3 spans 12 residues. The ends were cut back, 0 bases at V and 7 bases at J, with 4 bases in the middle. CDR3 nucleotide sequence: TGTGCCAGCAGTTTATCGGGGAATGAGCAGTTCTTC. Translated, it gives CASSLSGNEQFF.

This clone has only one observation. V is TRBV6-5 and J is TRBJ2-7, with D perhaps TRBD1 (6 bases). CDR3 size: 13 residues. Per the germline V gene, CDR1 is MNHEY and CDR2 is SVGAGI. V lost 8 bases, J lost 3 bases, and 14 bases lay in between. The chain's CDR3 is CASQETGIYEQYF. In DNA form, the CDR3 reads TGTGCCAGCCAAGAGACAGGAATCTACGAGCAGTACTTC.

The rearrangement uses TRBV13 and TRBJ2-7; D not resolved. This CDR3 contains 13 residues. Germline loops: CDR1 PRHDT, CDR2 FYEKMQ (reference sequence). The ends were cut back, 4 bases at V and 4 bases at J, with 11 bases in the middle. CDR3 amino acids: CASSSPDPYEQYF. The DNA of the CDR3 is TGTGCCAGCAGCTCCCCGGACCCATACGAGCAGTACTTC.

The chain employs TRBV14 and TRBJ1-1; D is unclear. Per germline, CDR1 SGHDN and CDR2 FVKESK. Trimming pared 0 bases from V and 2 bases from J, leaving 7 bases between. This CDR3 region has 14 residues. CDR3 residues: CASSQEVPNTEAFF. The DNA for the CDR3 is TGTGCCAGCAGCCAAGAGGTTCCCAACACTGAAGCTTTCTTT.

This sequence joins TRBV5-6 and TRBJ1-2, with no clear D. CDR1 and CDR2 from the germline V gene are SGHDT and YYEEEE. The CDR3 contains 13 residues. V lost 6 bases to trimming and J lost 0 bases, with 9 bases between them. CDR3 region: CASTSHPNYGYTF. The CDR3 nucleotides are TGTGCCAGCACCTCCCATCCTAACTATGGCTACACCTTC.

This clone has only a few counts. This chain uses TRBV11-1 with TRBJ1-3; D may be TRBD1 (5 bases). CDR1 and CDR2 (germline): SGHAT, FQDESV (reference sequence). The CDR3 runs 16 residues. Trimming pared 5 bases from V and 3 bases from J, leaving 17 bases between. CDR3 bases: TGTGCCAGCAGCAAGGGACCGATGGATATTGGAAACACCATATATTTT. This sequence encodes CASSKGPMDIGNTIYF.

The J gene is TRBJ2-5, the V gene TRBV10-3; 11 bases line up with TRBD1. The CDR3 is 14 amino acids. From germline, CDR1 is ENHRY and CDR2 SYGVKD. V was pared by 10 bases and J by 4 bases, with 8 bases of the junction left unmatched. The CDR3 region is CATGGQGAGETQYF. CDR3 nucleotides: TGTGCCACGGGAGGACAGGGGGCAGGAGAGACCCAGTACTTC.

The V gene is TRBV11-2, the J gene TRBJ2-7; D remains ambiguous. The CDR3 covers 14 residues. V was clipped by 3 bases and J by 5 bases, with 14 bases between them. Germline CDR1 and CDR2: SGHAT and FQNNGV. CDR3 region: CASSFGQYYHEQYF. The CDR3 DNA reads TGTGCCAGCAGCTTCGGGCAGTATTACCACGAGCAGTACTTC.

This clone was seen just once. This chain links TRBV18 with TRBJ1-4; 7 nucleotides align to TRBD1. The V and J ends lost 5 bases and 8 bases, in that order; junction bases with no gene match: 11. Germline values: CDR1 KGHSH, CDR2 LQKENI. The CDR3 runs to 15 residues. CDR3: CASSSLQGPNEKLFF. The CDR3 DNA sequence: TGTGCCAGCTCATCTTTACAGGGGCCAAACGAAAAACTGTTTTTT.

The chain carries TRBV19 and TRBJ2-4, with D perhaps TRBD1 (6 bases). The V gene's germline CDR1 is LNHDA and CDR2 SQIVND (reference sequence). V lost 7 bases and J 8 bases, leaving 15 bases between the germline ends. The CDR3 contains 13 residues. The chain's CDR3 is CASNFPGVDIQYF. The CDR3 nucleotides are TGTGCCAGTAATTTTCCAGGGGTGGACATTCAGTACTTC.

CDR3 residues: CASSLGGGTDTQYF. DNA for the CDR3: TGTGCCAGCAGTCTAGGGGGGGGAACAGATACGCAGTATTTT. The rearrangement uses TRBV27 and TRBJ2-3, with D perhaps TRBD2 (7 bases). Germline assignment: CDR1 MNHEY and CDR2 SMNVEV (reference sequence). This CDR3 comprises 14 residues. Trimming took 5 bases from V and 3 from J, leaving 12 bases between them.

The chain is built from TRBV9 and TRBJ2-3; possibly TRBD1 or TRBD2 for D (6 bases each). V shed 0 bases and J shed 5 bases, with 13 bases lying between them. This CDR3 comprises 15 residues. CDR1 is SGDLS and CDR2 is YYNGEE in the germline V gene. The CDR3 sequence: CASSVGGAHVDTQYF. In nucleotides, the CDR3 is TGTGCCAGCAGCGTAGGGGGGGCGCACGTAGATACGCAGTATTTT.

CDR3 in amino acids: CASSEVQGATEAFF. The CDR3 region has the DNA TGTGCCAGCAGTGAAGTCCAGGGGGCCACTGAAGCTTTCTTT. The chain links TRBV6-1 to TRBJ1-1, with 8 bases matching TRBD1. The CDR3 has 14 residues. V was pared by 1 base and J by 4 bases, with 2 bases of the junction left unmatched. Germline CDR1 reads MNHNS; CDR2 reads SASEGT.

The chain joins TRBV12-5 to TRBJ2-3; TRBD2 matches at 7 bases. Germline V lookup: CDR1 LGHNT, CDR2 FRNRAP. J was trimmed by 4 bases and V by 4 bases; bases with no gene match: 14. The CDR3 contains 17 residues. The CDR3 sequence: CASGSTQRGGDADTQYF. The CDR3, as DNA: TGTGCTAGTGGTTCCACCCAGCGGGGAGGGGATGCAGATACGCAGTATTTT.

This clone was detected a few times. The chain couples TRBV7-9 to TRBJ1-3; D unresolved. The CDR3 has 15 residues. Germline CDR1 reads SEHNR; CDR2 reads FQNEAQ (reference sequence). Trimming took off 7 bases at V and 0 bases at J, with 13 bases between the two ends. The CDR3 region has the DNA TGTGCCAGCACCCTCAGAGGGAGCTCTGGAAACACCATATATTTT. It translates to CASTLRGSSGNTIYF. Together with reference TRBV7-9 and TRBJ1-3, the CDR3 gives the full variable domain: DTGVSQNPRHKITKRGQNVTFRCDPISEHNRLYWYRQTLGQGPEFLTYFQNEAQLEKSRLLSDRFSAERPKGSFSTLEIQRTEQGDSAMYLCASTLRGSSGNTIYFGEGSWLTVV.

This chain uses TRBV5-5 with TRBJ2-1; TRBD2 aligns across 13 bases. Germline V gene lookup returns CDR1 SGHKS and CDR2 YYEKEE (reference sequence). Trimming at V came to 2 bases and at J to 8 bases, leaving 4 bases not matched to a gene. This CDR3 has 15 amino acids. The CDR3 sequence is CASSLLAGGPDEQFF. CDR3 coding DNA: TGTGCCAGCAGCTTACTAGCGGGAGGGCCGGATGAGCAGTTCTTC.

V is TRBV24-1 and J is TRBJ2-2, with TRBD2 matching over 7 bases. The germline V gene encodes CDR1 KGHDR and CDR2 SFDVKD. V lost 5 bases, J lost 0 bases, and 8 bases stayed unmatched. The CDR3 has 17 amino acids. In DNA form, the CDR3 reads TGTGCCACCAGTGGTATCTTAAGCGGGACGAACACCGGGGAGCTGTTTTTT. Translating it yields CATSGILSGTNTGELFF.